Each of the 14 T cell receptor beta chains below was sequenced from the same sample in a study of T cell repertoires in cytomegalovirus infection. These receptors' targets are unknown. TCRdb ran MiXCR on the reads and lists one entry per CDR3 protein. The sample shows about 900,000 distinct CDR3 sequences, around 30% of them seen only once. The sequences come from cultured CD8+ T cells from PBMCs, collected from culture after CMV antigen stimulation. All receptors come from a human donor in good health (CMV status not recorded). Some clones in this sample may be carry-over from other donors' samples.

V usage is TRBV6-5 and J usage is TRBJ1-1; no definite D call. V lost 2 bases to trimming and J lost 1 base, with 8 bases between them. The CDR3 spans 14 residues. The V gene's germline CDR1 is MNHEY and CDR2 SVGAGI. In DNA form, the CDR3 reads TGTGCCAGCAGTTACAATTTCCAGAACACTGAAGCTTTCTTT. Translation: CASSYNFQNTEAFF.

This clonotype showed up just a few times. The chain is built from TRBV2 and TRBJ2-5, with unresolved D. The length of the CDR3 is 12 residues. Germline CDR1 SNHLY, CDR2 FYNNEI. V was pared by 8 bases and J by 4 bases, with 11 bases between. The CDR3 DNA is TGTGCCAGCGGCGACATTCTAGAGACCCAGTACTTC. This sequence encodes CASGDILETQYF.

The chain couples TRBV7-9 to TRBJ2-2; D unresolved. V shed 4 bases and J shed 2 bases, with 14 bases lying between them. The CDR3 has 16 amino acids. Germline CDR1 and CDR2: SEHNR and FQNEAQ (reference sequence). CDR3 sequence: CASSSRLGRNTGELFF. CDR3 bases: TGTGCCAGCAGCTCCCGTTTGGGCCGCAACACCGGGGAGCTGTTTTTT.

In this sample, this clonotype turned up a few times. The CDR3 region has the DNA TGTGCCAGCAGTTCAAGTTCATCCCGGGGCTACACCTTC. Amino acids: CASSSSSSRGYTF. The gene calls are TRBV6-1 and TRBJ1-2; D gene uncertain. The CDR3 has 13 amino acids. CDR1 is MNHNS and CDR2 is SASEGT in the germline V gene. The germline V and J ends were trimmed by 5 bases and 8 bases, with 15 bases remaining between them.

The rearrangement joins TRBV2 to TRBJ1-2, with D tentatively TRBD1 (5 bases). The length of the CDR3 is 14 residues. Per the germline V gene, CDR1 is SNHLY and CDR2 is FYNNEI. Here the CDR3 reads CELGPPPLAAGYTF. CDR3 bases: TGTGAATTGGGACCACCCCCACTCGCGGCGGGCTACACCTTC.

The chain links TRBV27 to TRBJ2-7; D not resolved. V dropped 8 bases and J dropped 6 bases, with 8 bases sitting between them. The CDR3 consists of 10 residues. Germline V lookup: CDR1 MNHEY, CDR2 SMNVEV (reference sequence). CDR3 coding DNA: TGTGCCAGCGGCAGTGGCGAGCAGTACTTC. Residues: CASGSGEQYF.

DNA of the CDR3: TGTGCCAGCAGCGGGACAGGGGCGAGGAACGAGCAGTACGTC. It yields the protein CASSGTGARNEQYV. The chain joins TRBV2 to TRBJ2-7; 10 positions match TRBD1. Germline V gene data show CDR1 as SNHLY and CDR2 as FYNNEI. This CDR3 region has 14 residues. V lost 6 bases, J lost 5 bases, and 7 bases stayed unmatched.

This clonotype has just a few counts. The chain has TRBV7-9 and TRBJ1-2; no clear D gene. The CDR3 totals 15 residues. V was cut by 4 bases and J by 5 bases, with 17 bases left in between. Germline V CDR1 and CDR2: SEHNR, FQNEAQ (reference sequence). The CDR3 region has the DNA TGTGCCAGCAGCTCCCCAGCACGGCTTTGGTATGGCTACACCTTC. Protein: CASSSPARLWYGYTF.

This clonotype was picked up many times. The chain employs TRBV7-6 and TRBJ2-1; 13 nucleotides agree with TRBD2. V gave up 6 bases and J gave up 6 bases; unmatched junction bases: 5. The CDR3 length is 15 residues. Germline V lookup: CDR1 SGHVS, CDR2 FNYEAQ. CDR3 loop: CASRATSGGGNEQFF. The CDR3 nucleotides are TGTGCCAGCAGAGCTACTAGCGGGGGGGGCAATGAGCAGTTCTTC.

This clonotype appeared many times. The chain joins TRBV27 to TRBJ2-7; TRBD2 might be the D (5 bases). This CDR3 region has 12 residues. Germline CDR1 MNHEY, CDR2 SMNVEV (reference sequence). Trimming removed 7 bases from V and 0 bases from J, with 7 bases in between. The CDR3 here is CASMGSSYEQYV. CDR3 nucleotides: TGTGCCAGCATGGGGAGCTCCTACGAGCAGTACGTC.

The chain couples TRBV27 to TRBJ2-7; D unclear. V was shortened by 6 bases and J by 3 bases, with 12 bases between the two germline ends. Germline assignment: CDR1 MNHEY and CDR2 SMNVEV (reference sequence). The CDR3 is 13 amino acids. CDR3 coding DNA: TGTGCCAGCAGCATTGGACGGCTCTACGAGCAGTACGTC. This translates into CASSIGRLYEQYV.

This chain connects TRBV28 to TRBJ2-2, with TRBD2 identical over 11 bases. Germline V CDR1 and CDR2: MDHEN, SYDVKM. The CDR3 loop spans 18 amino acids. V was pared by 5 bases and J by 0 bases, with 8 bases of the junction left unmatched. The CDR3, as DNA: TGTGCCAGCAGTCTCCTAGCGGGGGGCAGAGCGAACACCGGGGAGCTGTTTTTT. Amino acid sequence: CASSLLAGGRANTGELFF.

J is TRBJ2-1 and V is TRBV4-1; the D gene is possibly TRBD1 (5 bases). CDR3 size: 14 residues. Trimming left V 0 bases short and J 5 bases short, with 8 bases between. Germline loops: CDR1 MGHRA, CDR2 YSYEKL. In nucleotides, the CDR3 is TGCGCCAGCAGCCAAGATGGGGCCAACAATGAGCAGTTCTTC. Translation: CASSQDGANNEQFF.

The V and J genes are TRBV14 and TRBJ2-1, with 10 bases fitting TRBD1. CDR1 is SGHDN and CDR2 is FVKESK in the germline V gene. The J segment lost 8 bases and the V segment lost 4 bases, leaving 8 bases of the junction unmatched. This CDR3 has 15 amino acids. This CDR3 reads CASSPRDRGYHEQFF. CDR3 in DNA: TGTGCCAGCAGCCCCCGGGACAGGGGATATCATGAGCAGTTCTTC.